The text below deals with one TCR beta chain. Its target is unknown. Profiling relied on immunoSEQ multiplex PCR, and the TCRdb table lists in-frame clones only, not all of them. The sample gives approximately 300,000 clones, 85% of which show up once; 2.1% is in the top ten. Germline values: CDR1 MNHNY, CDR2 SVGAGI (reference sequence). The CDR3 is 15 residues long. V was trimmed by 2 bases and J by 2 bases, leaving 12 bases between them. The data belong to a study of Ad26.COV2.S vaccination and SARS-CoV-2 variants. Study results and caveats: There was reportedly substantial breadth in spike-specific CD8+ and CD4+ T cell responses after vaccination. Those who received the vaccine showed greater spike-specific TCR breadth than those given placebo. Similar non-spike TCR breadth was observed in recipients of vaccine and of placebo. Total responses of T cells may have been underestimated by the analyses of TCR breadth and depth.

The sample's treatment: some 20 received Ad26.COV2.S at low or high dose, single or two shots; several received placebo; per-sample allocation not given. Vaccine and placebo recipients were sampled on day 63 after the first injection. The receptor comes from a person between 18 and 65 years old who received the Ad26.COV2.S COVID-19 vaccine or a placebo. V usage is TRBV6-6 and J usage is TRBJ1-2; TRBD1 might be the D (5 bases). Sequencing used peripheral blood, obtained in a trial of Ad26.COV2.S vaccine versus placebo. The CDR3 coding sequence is TGTGCCAGCAGTTACCGGGCAGGGCGCAACTATGGCTACACCTTC. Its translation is CASSYRAGRNYGYTF.